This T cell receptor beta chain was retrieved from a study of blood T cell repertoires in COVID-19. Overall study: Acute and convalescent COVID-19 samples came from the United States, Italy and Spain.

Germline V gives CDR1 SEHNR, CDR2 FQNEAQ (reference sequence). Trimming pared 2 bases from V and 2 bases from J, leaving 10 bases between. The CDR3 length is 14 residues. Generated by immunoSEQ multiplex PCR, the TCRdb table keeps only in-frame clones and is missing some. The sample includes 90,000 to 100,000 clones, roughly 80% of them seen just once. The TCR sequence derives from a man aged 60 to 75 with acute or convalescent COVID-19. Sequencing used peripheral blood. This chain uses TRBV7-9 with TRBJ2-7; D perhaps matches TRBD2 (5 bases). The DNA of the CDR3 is TGTGCCAGCAGCTTACCCCGGGATACCTACGAGCAGTACTTC. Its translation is CASSLPRDTYEQYF.